Listed here are 21 T cell receptor beta chains from one sample, sequenced in a study of T cell responses to AZD1222 COVID-19 vaccine. TCRdb's table, derived via immunoSEQ multiplex PCR, lists solely in-frame clones and lacks some. Among under 200,000 clones listed, 94% were seen once. The sequenced sample was peripheral blood, obtained on day 0 of AZD1222 vaccination. All receptors come from an adult in good health.

The V and J genes are TRBV20-1 and TRBJ1-2; TRBD1 is a possible D gene (6 bases). The CDR3 runs 11 residues. Germline loops: CDR1 DFQATT, CDR2 SNEGSKA (reference sequence). Trimming removed 5 bases from V and 7 bases from J, with 11 bases in between. CDR3 region: CSAPTGGGYTF. The CDR3 nucleotides read TGCAGTGCTCCGACAGGAGGTGGCTACACCTTC.

Remarks on this clone: Other DNA sequences from this sample encode an identical CDR3 as well. This chain links TRBV5-1 with TRBJ2-2; no reliable D call. The V gene lost 4 bases and the J gene lost 4 bases, with 2 bases spanning the gap. The CDR3 is 11 amino acids. CDR1 SGHRS and CDR2 YFSETQ come from the germline V gene. This CDR3 reads CASSATGELFF. The DNA of the CDR3 is TGCGCCAGCAGCGCCACCGGGGAGCTGTTTTTT.

The rearrangement links TRBV6-5 to TRBJ1-1, with D perhaps TRBD1 (5 bases). Germline V gene sequence: CDR1 MNHEY, CDR2 SVGAGI. The CDR3 runs to 14 residues. With 4 bases removed from V and 4 bases from J, the gap between germline ends came to 13 bases. Written as DNA, the CDR3 is TGTGCCAGCAGTTCCGGGGCCGTGGGCACTGAAGCTTTCTTT. Translation: CASSSGAVGTEAFF.

This chain uses TRBV13 with TRBJ1-6; the D is unclear. The CDR3 contains 14 residues. Germline assignment: CDR1 PRHDT and CDR2 FYEKMQ (reference sequence). Deletions cut 0 bases from V and 6 bases from J, with 6 bases between. The chain's CDR3 is CASSLGPLNSPLHF. The DNA of the CDR3 is TGTGCCAGCAGCTTAGGTCCCCTTAATTCACCCCTCCACTTT.

The CDR3 sequence: CASSPGTSGPYEQYF. CDR3 DNA sequence: TGTGCCAGCAGCCCCGGGACTAGCGGACCGTACGAGCAGTACTTC. The V and J genes are TRBV11-2 and TRBJ2-7, with 11 bases that match TRBD2. Germline V CDR1 and CDR2: SGHAT, FQNNGV. The ends lost 5 bases at V and 4 bases at J; junction bases unmatched: 7. The CDR3 has 15 residues.

This clone was recorded once. The chain links TRBV9 to TRBJ1-1; no clear D. The CDR3 contains 13 residues. Germline V lookup: CDR1 SGDLS, CDR2 YYNGEE. Trimming shortened V by 0 bases and J by 6 bases, and 9 bases separated the two germline ends. CDR3 coding DNA: TGTGCCAGCAGCGTAGAGTCGAGCTCTGAAGCTTTCTTT. Encoded protein: CASSVESSSEAFF.

The chain uses TRBV7-3 and TRBJ2-7, with D possibly being TRBD1 or TRBD2 (5 bases each). The V end lost 0 bases, the J end lost 9 bases, and 18 bases lay between the germline ends. This CDR3 is 15 amino acids long. The germline gives CDR1 SGHTA, CDR2 FQGTGA. The CDR3 DNA reads TGTGCCAGCAGCTTAACCTCCGGGACCGGGGCGATGCAGTACTTC. This codes for CASSLTSGTGAMQYF.

The V gene is TRBV28, the J gene TRBJ1-5, with D perhaps TRBD1 (6 bases). The CDR3 covers 15 residues. The V gene lost 3 bases and the J gene lost 9 bases, with 18 bases spanning the gap. Germline V gene data show CDR1 as MDHEN and CDR2 as SYDVKM. CDR3: CASSLGSGVTRPQHF. CDR3 bases: TGTGCCAGCAGTTTGGGGTCAGGGGTAACTCGGCCCCAGCATTTT.

The V and J genes are TRBV19 and TRBJ1-4; tentative D call: TRBD1 (6 bases). This CDR3 is built from 11 residues. Trimming shortened V by 5 bases and J by 11 bases, and 9 bases separated the two germline ends. Germline lookup yields CDR1 LNHDA and CDR2 SQIVND (reference sequence). The CDR3 DNA is TGTGCCAGTAGTTGGACAGACAAACTGTTTTTT. This sequence encodes CASSWTDKLFF.

This chain connects TRBV24-1 to TRBJ2-3, with D perhaps TRBD2 (5 bases). Trimming took 7 bases from V and 2 from J, leaving 6 bases between them. CDR1 is KGHDR and CDR2 is SFDVKD in the germline V gene. CDR3 size: 12 residues. The CDR3 sequence: CATRGATDTQYF. The CDR3 DNA reads TGTGCCACCAGGGGAGCCACAGATACGCAGTATTTT.

This clone was recorded once. This chain uses TRBV7-8 with TRBJ1-1, with D possibly matching TRBD1 (6 bases). Trimming stripped 6 bases from V and 7 bases from J, with 24 bases between. The length of the CDR3 is 16 residues. CDR1 is SGHVS, CDR2 FQNEAQ, per germline. The CDR3 bases are TGTGCCAGCAGTTTTTTACCTGCGGGGGCCGACCTTGAAGCTTTCTTT. Translation: CASSFLPAGADLEAFF.

The rearrangement links TRBV11-2 to TRBJ1-1; tentatively, D is TRBD1 (6 bases). Germline V lookup: CDR1 SGHAT, CDR2 FQNNGV. CDR3 length: 14 amino acids. Trimming took 3 bases from V and 0 from J, leaving 8 bases between them. CDR3 in amino acids: CASSFGTLNTEAFF. The CDR3 bases are TGTGCCAGCAGCTTCGGGACATTGAACACTGAAGCTTTCTTT.

The V and J genes are TRBV5-6 and TRBJ2-2; unclear D gene. CDR3 size: 15 residues. Trimming removed 2 bases at V and 0 bases at J, with 8 bases between. CDR1 is SGHDT and CDR2 is YYEEEE in the germline V gene. The CDR3 reads CASSLTAANTGELFF. CDR3 DNA sequence: TGTGCCAGCAGCTTAACGGCAGCGAACACCGGGGAGCTGTTTTTT.

This chain connects TRBV11-2 to TRBJ1-1; the D gene is possibly TRBD1 (6 bases). Between the trimmed V and J ends, which lost 3 bases and 4 bases, there was a span of 15 bases. CDR3 length equals 15 residues. The germline V gene encodes CDR1 SGHAT and CDR2 FQNNGV. CDR3: CASSLRAGALTEAFF. The DNA of the CDR3 is TGTGCCAGCAGCTTGAGGGCAGGGGCGCTCACTGAAGCTTTCTTT.

The genes are TRBV19 and TRBJ1-1; TRBD1 is a possible D gene (5 bases). Germline-derived CDR1 and CDR2 are LNHDA and SQIVND (reference sequence). Trimming shortened V by 5 bases and J by 5 bases, and 12 bases separated the two germline ends. This CDR3 has 13 amino acids. In nucleotides, the CDR3 is TGTGCCAGTAGTGTCACCGGGGCTACTGAAGCTTTCTTT. This sequence encodes CASSVTGATEAFF.

The gene calls are TRBV18 and TRBJ1-4; TRBD1 matches 7 bases. Unmatched junction bases numbered 4, after V lost 3 bases and J lost 6 bases. The CDR3 loop spans 14 amino acids. Per the germline V gene, CDR1 is KGHSH and CDR2 is LQKENI. The CDR3 reads CASSPGQADEKLFF. The CDR3 nucleotides read TGTGCCAGCTCACCCGGACAGGCGGATGAAAAACTGTTTTTT.

This chain links TRBV5-5 with TRBJ1-2; 12 nucleotides match TRBD1. CDR3 size: 14 residues. The germline gives CDR1 SGHKS, CDR2 YYEKEE (reference sequence). Unmatched junction bases numbered 7, after V lost 5 bases and J lost 8 bases. The CDR3 loop is CASSFRDRGLGYTF. CDR3 sequence (DNA): TGTGCCAGCAGTTTCCGGGACAGGGGGCTCGGCTACACCTTC.

The rearrangement links TRBV15 to TRBJ2-5, with D perhaps TRBD1 (6 bases). Germline-derived CDR1 and CDR2 are LNHNV and YYDKDF (reference sequence). V was clipped by 0 bases and J by 4 bases, with 12 bases between them. The CDR3 runs to 15 residues. Here the CDR3 reads CATSRERAGVETQYF. DNA for the CDR3: TGTGCCACCAGCAGAGAACGGGCAGGGGTAGAGACCCAGTACTTC.

DNA of the CDR3: TGCAGCGTTGATGGGCTTTTGGGGCGGGGGAACACTGAAGCTTTCTTT. Its translation: CSVDGLLGRGNTEAFF. The genes are TRBV29-1 and TRBJ1-1; tentative D call: TRBD1 (5 bases). Germline V gene data show CDR1 as SQVTM and CDR2 as ANQGSEA. V dropped 3 bases and J dropped 1 base, with 18 bases sitting between them. CDR3 length: 16 residues. Complete variable domain (other parts from reference TRBV29-1 and TRBJ1-1): SAVISQKPSRDICQRGTSLTIQCQVDSQVTMMFWYRQQPGQSLTLIATANQGSEATYESGFVIDKFPISRPNLTFSTLTVSNMSPEDSSIYLCSVDGLLGRGNTEAFFGQGTRLTVV.

This chain connects TRBV5-5 to TRBJ2-2; 7 positions agree with TRBD1. The V segment lost 6 bases and the J segment 4 bases; nucleotides outside the gene matches: 12. The CDR3 has 16 amino acids. CDR1 SGHKS and CDR2 YYEKEE come from the germline V gene (reference sequence). The CDR3 loop is CASIPSGTGATGELFF. The DNA of the CDR3 is TGTGCCAGCATCCCTTCCGGTACAGGGGCCACCGGGGAGCTGTTTTTT.

The chain has TRBV15 and TRBJ2-7; D unclear. In germline, CDR1 is LNHNV, CDR2 YYDKDF (reference sequence). The CDR3 contains 15 residues. V shed 1 base and J shed 1 base, with 11 bases lying between them. CDR3 in DNA: TGTGCCACCAGCAGAGTTTTTCGCGGATCCTACGAGCAGTACTTC. Translating gives CATSRVFRGSYEQYF.